The rows below give T cell receptor beta chains drawn from one sample of a study of cytomegalovirus exposure and HLA in healthy donors. Assay: immunoSEQ multiplex PCR; the TCRdb copy retains only in-frame clones and omits some. This sample has over 200,000 clones; roughly 89% occur once, and the top ten carry around 0.34%. The sample comprised PBMCs. The receptors derive from a woman aged 18-29 years in good health and CMV-seronegative. Each CDR3 is given without its conserved first and last residue. A D gene is named only where the DNA matches it firmly. Only some rows state a clone size, as once, few, many or a class for expanded clones.

abundance | d_gene | v_gene | CDR3aa
- | - | TRBV28 | ASSFLYEQY
- | - | TRBV19 | ASSIVSGSRHTIY
- | TRBD2 | TRBV2 | ASSTTSGGAIDEQF
- | - | TRBV19 | ASSKSGALNQPQH
once | TRBD1 | TRBV7-9 | ASRPTGTSSYNSPLH
- | - | TRBV6-6 | ASSTPDSYNEQF
- | TRBD1 | TRBV7-8 | ASSKRDRIMNTEAF
- | - | TRBV5-5 | ASIRTDDSAF
- | TRBD1 | TRBV5-1 | ASSLYAWTGGGDTQY
- | TRBD2 | TRBV19 | ASKPRLGGGFEQF
- | TRBD2 | TRBV6-6 | ASSYLLAVGGELF
- | - | TRBV11-2 | ASSLVPFYEQY
- | TRBD1 | TRBV7-9 | ASSSAGTGGNTEAF